Below, 32 T cell receptor beta chains from the same sample are listed, as sequenced in a study of shared clonotypes between healthy human individuals. TCRdb's copy holds only in-frame clones and misses some; the assay was immunoSEQ multiplex PCR. Among millions of clones listed, around 94% were seen once. Sequenced material: naive CD4+ T cells sorted from blood. The subset denotes: CD45RA+ positively selected. The source is a young man in good health.

This chain uses TRBV5-1 with TRBJ2-7, with D perhaps TRBD1 (5 bases). CDR1 is SGHRS and CDR2 is YFSETQ in the germline V gene. The CDR3 totals 13 residues. Deletions cut 3 bases from V and 3 bases from J, with 10 bases between. The CDR3 sequence is CASSWGGVYEQYF. The CDR3 bases are TGCGCCAGCAGCTGGGGCGGCGTCTACGAGCAGTACTTC. Looking up the rest from reference TRBV5-1 and TRBJ2-7 gives the full variable domain: KAGVTQTPRYLIKTRGQQVTLSCSPISGHRSVSWYQQTPGQGLQFLFEYFSETQRNKGNFPGRFSGRQFSNSRSEMNVSTLELGDSALYLCASSWGGVYEQYFGPGTRLTVT.

The table lists this clone with a few counts. The chain uses TRBV19 and TRBJ2-2; D gene ambiguous. The CDR3 runs 14 residues. CDR1 and CDR2 from the germline V gene are LNHDA and SQIVND (reference sequence). V lost 7 bases to trimming and J lost 1 base, with 10 bases between them. CDR3 DNA sequence: TGTGCCAGTAAGCGAAGCGAGAACACCGGGGAGCTGTTTTTT. It encodes CASKRSENTGELFF.

There are a few counts of this clone. This rearrangement joins TRBV5-1 to TRBJ1-1; D is unresolved. Trimming cost V 0 bases and J 1 base, with 10 bases left between them. CDR3 length equals 15 residues. CDR1 and CDR2 (germline): SGHRS, YFSETQ. The CDR3 spells CASSLVGLGNTEAFF. In DNA, the CDR3 is TGCGCCAGCAGCTTGGTAGGCCTGGGGAACACTGAAGCTTTCTTT.

For this clone: Other DNA sequences in the sample encode the same CDR3. The V and J genes are TRBV9 and TRBJ2-3; D unclear. V lost 0 bases and J 2 bases, leaving 7 bases between the germline ends. Per the germline V gene, CDR1 is SGDLS and CDR2 is YYNGEE. This CDR3 region has 14 residues. The CDR3 DNA reads TGTGCCAGCAGCGTAGGCTACCTCACAGATACGCAGTATTTT. Translation gives CASSVGYLTDTQYF.

This chain uses TRBV6-5 with TRBJ1-1; D may be TRBD1 (6 bases). V gave up 2 bases and J gave up 8 bases, with 12 bases separating them. Germline CDR1 MNHEY, CDR2 SVGAGI. This CDR3 has 13 residues. DNA of the CDR3: TGTGCCAGCAGTTACGGAACCAGGGGAGAAGCTTTCTTT. This sequence encodes CASSYGTRGEAFF.

The gene calls are TRBV6-1 and TRBJ1-1; D remains ambiguous. V was clipped by 3 bases and J by 6 bases, with 11 bases between them. CDR1 MNHNS and CDR2 SASEGT come from the germline V gene. The CDR3 has 13 amino acids. Here the CDR3 DNA reads TGTGCCAGCAGTGACGACCGAAGGGCTGAAGCTTTCTTT. Translating gives CASSDDRRAEAFF.

The chain uses TRBV5-1 and TRBJ2-7; D unresolved. The ends were cut back, 6 bases at V and 8 bases at J, with 24 bases in the middle. The CDR3 has 15 amino acids. The germline V gene has CDR1 SGHRS and CDR2 YFSETQ. The CDR3 spells CASTPLTASLRQQYF. CDR3 sequence (DNA): TGCGCCAGCACGCCCTTGACCGCTTCCTTACGACAGCAGTACTTC. Full variable domain (outside the CDR3, taken from reference TRBV5-1 and TRBJ2-7): KAGVTQTPRYLIKTRGQQVTLSCSPISGHRSVSWYQQTPGQGLQFLFEYFSETQRNKGNFPGRFSGRQFSNSRSEMNVSTLELGDSALYLCASTPLTASLRQQYFGPGTRLTVT.

The chain links TRBV18 to TRBJ1-6; 7 bases fit TRBD1. The germline V gene has CDR1 KGHSH and CDR2 LQKENI. The trim removed 2 bases at V and 7 bases at J, leaving 5 bases unmatched. This CDR3 has 15 residues. CDR3 sequence: CASSPKTGQNSPLHF. The CDR3 nucleotides are TGTGCCAGCTCACCAAAGACAGGGCAAAATTCACCCCTCCACTTT.

The chain carries TRBV2 and TRBJ1-1; D unclear. Trimming stripped 9 bases from V and 0 bases from J, with 14 bases between. This CDR3 has 14 amino acids. Germline V CDR1 and CDR2: SNHLY, FYNNEI. The CDR3 is CASTPYTVNTEAFF. The CDR3 coding sequence is TGTGCCAGTACACCATATACAGTGAACACTGAAGCTTTCTTT.

The rearrangement uses TRBV19 and TRBJ1-6; 8 nucleotides match TRBD1. After removal of 9 bases from V and 0 bases from J, the junction contained 4 bases not matched to a gene. Germline V gives CDR1 LNHDA, CDR2 SQIVND (reference sequence). This CDR3 is 15 amino acids long. The CDR3 protein is CASSTGGSYNSPLHF. The CDR3 bases are TGTGCCAGCAGCACAGGGGGCTCCTATAATTCACCCCTCCACTTT. Based on the CDR3 plus reference TRBV19 and TRBJ1-6, the full variable domain is DGGITQSPKYLFRKEGQNVTLSCEQNLNHDAMYWYRQDPGQGLRLIYYSQIVNDFQKGDIAEGYSVSREKKESFPLTVTSAQKNPTAFYLCASSTGGSYNSPLHFGNGTRLTVT.

CDR3 bases: TGTGCCAGCAGCACCAACACAGCAGTCCAAGAGACCCAGTACTTC. Its translation is CASSTNTAVQETQYF. This chain uses TRBV9 with TRBJ2-5; D gene uncertain. Germline CDR1 reads SGDLS; CDR2 reads YYNGEE. V lost 4 bases to trimming and J lost 1 base, with 14 bases between them. The length of the CDR3 is 15 residues.

The rearrangement uses TRBV6-1 and TRBJ2-3; no clear D gene. This CDR3 comprises 15 residues. Germline CDR1 and CDR2: MNHNS and SASEGT. Trimming removed 0 bases at V and 4 bases at J, with 11 bases between. For the CDR3, the DNA is TGTGCCAGCAGTGAAGCGTCCAGACTGCCAGATACGCAGTATTTT. Translation: CASSEASRLPDTQYF.

In this sample, this clone turned up once. This chain connects TRBV9 to TRBJ2-7; D is perhaps TRBD1 (6 bases). Germline assignment: CDR1 SGDLS and CDR2 YYNGEE. The CDR3 covers 14 residues. With 2 bases removed from V and 4 bases from J, the gap between germline ends came to 13 bases. CDR3 nucleotides: TGTGCCAGCAGCGTCCTGCCCACAGGGTACGAGCAGTACTTC. Encoded protein: CASSVLPTGYEQYF.

This rearrangement joins TRBV10-1 to TRBJ2-7; TRBD1 aligns across 10 bases. Unmatched junction bases numbered 3, after V lost 8 bases and J lost 5 bases. CDR3 size: 12 residues. Germline-derived CDR1 and CDR2 are WNHNN and SYGVQD (reference sequence). The CDR3 sequence is CASGTGAHEQYF. The CDR3 DNA follows: TGCGCCAGCGGGACAGGGGCCCACGAGCAGTACTTC.

The J gene is TRBJ2-7, the V gene TRBV29-1; 9 bases align to TRBD1. V shed 6 bases and J 5 bases; nucleotides not matched to a gene: 5. The CDR3 has 12 residues. CDR1 SQVTM and CDR2 ANQGSEA come from the germline V gene. CDR3 amino acids: CSVGTGRHEQYF. The CDR3 DNA reads as TGCAGCGTGGGGACAGGGCGCCACGAGCAGTACTTC.

The genes are TRBV5-1 and TRBJ2-7; unclear D gene. Trimming stripped 0 bases from V and 2 bases from J, with 12 bases between. Germline V gene data show CDR1 as SGHRS and CDR2 as YFSETQ. The CDR3 contains 15 residues. CDR3 nucleotide sequence: TGCGCCAGCAGCTTGGAGGCTACCATTACCTACGAGCAGTACTTC. Amino acid sequence: CASSLEATITYEQYF. Full variable domain (remainder filled in from reference TRBV5-1 and TRBJ2-7): KAGVTQTPRYLIKTRGQQVTLSCSPISGHRSVSWYQQTPGQGLQFLFEYFSETQRNKGNFPGRFSGRQFSNSRSEMNVSTLELGDSALYLCASSLEATITYEQYFGPGTRLTVT.

Details on this clone: The same CDR3 arises from other DNA sequences in this sample as well. The chain combines TRBV29-1 with TRBJ1-1; 8 bases line up with TRBD1. V shed 5 bases and J 0 bases; nucleotides not matched to a gene: 2. Looked up from germline, CDR1 is SQVTM and CDR2 is ANQGSEA. This CDR3 is built from 13 residues. The DNA of the CDR3 is TGCAGCGTTCGACAGGGGTTGAACACTGAAGCTTTCTTT. Residues: CSVRQGLNTEAFF. The full variable domain, in which reference TRBV29-1 and TRBJ1-1 provide the parts outside the CDR3, is SAVISQKPSRDICQRGTSLTIQCQVDSQVTMMFWYRQQPGQSLTLIATANQGSEATYESGFVIDKFPISRPNLTFSTLTVSNMSPEDSSIYLCSVRQGLNTEAFFGQGTRLTVV.

About this clone itself: A junction end diverges from the germline sequence, so it may reflect a read error. This CDR3 reads CASSLDRSEWSF. The CDR3 DNA is TGTGCCAGCAGCTTAGATCGGTCAGAGTGGTCCTTC. V gene TRBV7-2 combines with J gene TRBJ2-7; D remains unclear. Germline assignment: CDR1 SGHTA and CDR2 FQGNSA. The CDR3 extends over 12 amino acids.

The gene calls are TRBV7-8 and TRBJ1-1, with D possibly matching TRBD1 (5 bases). Trimming took off 3 bases at V and 0 bases at J, with 11 bases between the two ends. This CDR3 has 15 amino acids. Germline CDR1 reads SGHVS; CDR2 reads FQNEAQ. The chain's CDR3 is CASSFAGLLNTEAFF. The CDR3 nucleotides read TGTGCCAGCAGCTTTGCGGGACTTTTGAACACTGAAGCTTTCTTT.

The chain carries TRBV4-2 and TRBJ2-3; D is possibly TRBD1 or TRBD2 (5 bases each). This CDR3 region has 15 residues. V lost 0 bases, J lost 2 bases, and 9 bases lay in between. Looked up from germline, CDR1 is LGHNA and CDR2 is YNFKEQ. CDR3 sequence: CASSQDGAPTDTQYF. CDR3 DNA: TGTGCCAGCAGCCAAGACGGGGCCCCCACAGATACGCAGTATTTT.

This clone was detected only once. This chain connects TRBV10-2 to TRBJ2-2, with a possible D match to TRBD2 (5 bases). The V and J ends lost 6 bases and 6 bases respectively, with 14 bases between them. This CDR3 spans 14 amino acids. Germline V CDR1 and CDR2: WSHSY, SAAADI. The CDR3 here is CASRASGIAGELFF. CDR3 in DNA: TGCGCCAGCAGAGCTTCCGGGATCGCCGGGGAGCTGTTTTTT.

The V gene is TRBV7-2, the J gene TRBJ1-5, with no clear D. Germline V gene data show CDR1 as SGHTA and CDR2 as FQGNSA. The V end was cut by 3 bases, the J end by 6 bases, with 15 bases between. There are 15 residues in the CDR3. The CDR3 region has the DNA TGTGCCAGCAGCTTGGGAGGGTTGTTGGGTCAGCCCCAGCATTTT. Its protein product is CASSLGGLLGQPQHF. The variable domain in full, with the rest retrieved from reference TRBV7-2 and TRBJ1-5, is GAGVSQSPSNKVTEKGKDVELRCDPISGHTALYWYRQSLGQGLEFLIYFQGNSAPDKSGLPSDRFSAERTGGSVSTLTIQRTQQEDSAVYLCASSLGGLLGQPQHFGDGTRLSIL.

As for this clone: The sample contains more than one DNA sequence encoding this CDR3. This chain uses TRBV5-1 with TRBJ1-4, with D unresolved. The V and J ends lost 0 bases and 5 bases respectively, with 11 bases between them. The CDR3 is made up of 15 amino acids. Germline CDR1 SGHRS, CDR2 YFSETQ. Here the CDR3 reads CASSLVGNLNEKLFF. For the CDR3, the DNA is TGCGCCAGCAGCTTGGTTGGGAACCTAAATGAAAAACTGTTTTTT.

V is TRBV19 and J is TRBJ1-1; tentatively, D is TRBD1 (5 bases). This CDR3 spans 13 amino acids. Germline assignment: CDR1 LNHDA and CDR2 SQIVND (reference sequence). V gave up 7 bases and J gave up 4 bases, with 13 bases separating them. CDR3 sequence (DNA): TGTGCCAGTACCTCCCCGGGGCGCACTGAAGCTTTCTTT. As protein: CASTSPGRTEAFF.

The rearrangement links TRBV5-1 to TRBJ1-3; D ambiguous. The CDR3 extends over 15 amino acids. The V and J ends lost 1 base and 4 bases respectively, with 12 bases between them. In germline, CDR1 is SGHRS, CDR2 YFSETQ. The CDR3 is CASSLSGSQGNTIYF. CDR3 in DNA: TGCGCCAGCAGCTTGTCCGGCAGTCAGGGAAACACCATATATTTT.

A word on this clone: The same CDR3 can be traced to other DNA sequences in this sample. The gene calls are TRBV5-1 and TRBJ2-3; 8 nucleotides agree with TRBD2. From germline, CDR1 is SGHRS and CDR2 YFSETQ. CDR3 length: 16 amino acids. The V gene end was trimmed by 0 bases and the J gene end by 0 bases; junction bases not matched to a gene: 3. In DNA form, the CDR3 reads TGCGCCAGCAGCTTGGTAGCGGGGTCTAGCACAGATACGCAGTATTTT. Its protein is CASSLVAGSSTDTQYF.

This clone was observed once. The J gene is TRBJ2-7, the V gene TRBV6-6, with D possibly matching TRBD1 (5 bases). This CDR3 has 13 residues. V lost 9 bases, J lost 2 bases, and 14 bases lay in between. Germline CDR1 and CDR2: MNHNY and SVGAGI (reference sequence). CDR3 coding DNA: TGTGCCAGTTCCCTGGGGCCCGCCTACGAGCAGTACTTC. This sequence encodes CASSLGPAYEQYF.

The V gene is TRBV5-1, the J gene TRBJ2-5; 12 bases are shared with TRBD2. Germline V lookup: CDR1 SGHRS, CDR2 YFSETQ. The CDR3 has 16 amino acids. The junction had 8 bases not matched to a gene; V was cut back by 3 bases and J by 5 bases. The CDR3 loop is CASSYPGLAGKETQYF. The CDR3 DNA follows: TGCGCCAGCAGCTACCCAGGACTAGCGGGAAAGGAGACCCAGTACTTC.

The rearrangement links TRBV6-1 to TRBJ2-3, with 7 bases identical to TRBD2. Germline CDR1 reads MNHNS; CDR2 reads SASEGT. Germline trimming cut 1 base from V and 5 bases from J; bases unmatched to any gene: 12. The CDR3 loop spans 17 amino acids. The DNA for the CDR3 is TGTGCCAGCAGTGAAGACGCGATAGCGGGTAGTCGAGATACGCAGTATTTT. Translating it yields CASSEDAIAGSRDTQYF.

This chain connects TRBV6-1 to TRBJ1-6; 7 bases are a match to TRBD1. The CDR3 runs to 13 residues. V lost 3 bases, J lost 11 bases, and 4 bases stayed unmatched. Germline-derived CDR1 and CDR2 are MNHNS and SASEGT. CDR3 sequence: CASSEGGQPPLHF. The CDR3 region has the DNA TGTGCCAGCAGTGAGGGGGGACAGCCACCCCTCCACTTT.

The chain links TRBV9 to TRBJ2-1; D may be TRBD2 (6 bases). The CDR3 has 15 residues. The germline V gene has CDR1 SGDLS and CDR2 YYNGEE. With 3 bases removed from V and 10 bases from J, the gap between germline ends came to 20 bases. The CDR3 loop is CASSAGDWGSREQFF. Here the CDR3 DNA reads TGTGCCAGCAGCGCCGGGGACTGGGGGTCCAGGGAGCAGTTCTTC.

The genes are TRBV27 and TRBJ1-2, with a tentative D call TRBD1 (6 bases). This CDR3 has 14 residues. Trimming shortened V by 6 bases and J by 1 base, and 12 bases separated the two germline ends. CDR1 is MNHEY, CDR2 SMNVEV, per germline (reference sequence). CDR3 region: CASSQGQGNYGYTF. The DNA for the CDR3 is TGTGCCAGCAGCCAGGGGCAAGGTAACTATGGCTACACCTTC.